Listed here are 7 T cell receptor beta chains from one sample, sequenced in a study of T cell changes during pregnancy in multiple sclerosis. Measured with immunoSEQ multiplex PCR; TCRdb has only the in-frame clones, and not every one. The sample has around 66,000 clones; 90% to 95% are singletons. The input for sequencing was peripheral blood, taken after pregnancy. These receptor sequences come from a female donor in good health, enrolled as a control in a pregnancy study.

The genes are TRBV11-3 and TRBJ2-3, with 10 positions matching TRBD1. With V trimmed by 1 base and J by 4 bases, 5 bases remained unmatched. The CDR3 extends over 16 amino acids. The germline CDR1 and CDR2 sequences are SGHNT and YENEEA. DNA of the CDR3: TGTGCCAGCAGCTTAGTGGGGGGACAGGGGTCAGATACGCAGTATTTT. Translation gives CASSLVGGQGSDTQYF.

This chain links TRBV4-1 with TRBJ2-2; D remains unclear. The CDR3 is 18 amino acids. V was cut by 0 bases and J by 7 bases, with 21 bases left in between. In germline, CDR1 is MGHRA, CDR2 YSYEKL. In DNA, the CDR3 is TGCGCCAGCAGCCAAGATAGTCAGGAATTGTTTCCAGGCGGGGAGCTGTTTTTT. Translated: CASSQDSQELFPGGELFF.

This chain uses TRBV4-1 with TRBJ1-5; 7 bases align to TRBD1. Germline CDR1 is MGHRA and CDR2 is YSYEKL. This CDR3 is built from 15 residues. V was pared by 4 bases and J by 6 bases, with 9 bases of the junction left unmatched. The CDR3 sequence is CASSRAPGTAQPQHF. DNA of the CDR3: TGCGCCAGCAGCCGGGCCCCCGGGACAGCTCAGCCCCAGCATTTT.

V and J are TRBV11-2 and TRBJ2-3; 9 positions match TRBD1. In germline, CDR1 is SGHAT, CDR2 FQNNGV. This CDR3 comprises 15 residues. The junction had 5 bases not matched to a gene; V was cut back by 3 bases and J by 4 bases. The CDR3 loop is CASSLRGQGSDTQYF. As DNA, the CDR3 is TGTGCCAGCAGCTTGCGCGGACAGGGGTCAGATACGCAGTATTTT. Full variable domain (remainder filled in from reference TRBV11-2 and TRBJ2-3): EAGVAQSPRYKIIEKRQSVAFWCNPISGHATLYWYQQILGQGPKLLIQFQNNGVVDDSQLPKDRFSAERLKGVDSTLKIQPAKLEDSAVYLCASSLRGQGSDTQYFGPGTRLTVL.

The genes are TRBV7-2 and TRBJ2-3; maybe TRBD2 (6 bases). Looked up from germline, CDR1 is SGHTA and CDR2 is FQGNSA. The CDR3 extends over 15 amino acids. V was shortened by 5 bases and J by 2 bases, with 14 bases between the two germline ends. In nucleotides, the CDR3 is TGTGCCAGCAGCACCGGGACTGGATACACAGATACGCAGTATTTT. It translates to CASSTGTGYTDTQYF.

The chain links TRBV7-3 to TRBJ2-5; D not resolved. This CDR3 has 13 residues. Trimming took 2 bases from V and 7 from J, leaving 11 bases between them. Germline assignment: CDR1 SGHTA and CDR2 FQGTGA. CDR3 loop: CASSLAGPTTQYF. The DNA of the CDR3 is TGTGCCAGCAGCTTAGCAGGCCCAACGACCCAGTACTTC.

V usage is TRBV15 and J usage is TRBJ2-5, with D maybe TRBD2 (5 bases). The CDR3 is made up of 13 amino acids. Germline-derived CDR1 and CDR2 are LNHNV and YYDKDF (reference sequence). With 0 bases removed from V and 5 bases from J, the gap between germline ends came to 7 bases. The CDR3 bases are TGTGCCACCAGCAGAGATGTAGCGGAGACCCAGTACTTC. Translated: CATSRDVAETQYF.